This T cell receptor beta chain stems from a study of glioma-infiltrating T cells after dendritic cell vaccination. About the study: Patients received three intradermal dendritic cell vaccine injections at biweekly intervals.

Germline CDR1 and CDR2: SGHRS and YFSETQ. The CDR3 runs 15 residues. Trimming removed 2 bases from V and 2 bases from J, with 12 bases in between. Libraries were prepared by immunoSEQ multiplex PCR; TCRdb keeps only in-frame clonotypes and omits some of them. Here the sample spans some 73,000 clones, around 79% being singletons. This clone has just one count. The receptor was derived from a human donor with glioblastoma. The sequenced sample was blood, obtained before dendritic cell vaccination. V usage is TRBV5-1 and J usage is TRBJ2-3, with TRBD1 as a possible D gene (5 bases). For the CDR3, the DNA is TGCGCCAGCAGCTTCGATGGGGCCCTCACAGATACGCAGTATTTT. Translated, it gives CASSFDGALTDTQYF. The whole variable domain, filled in from reference TRBV5-1 and TRBJ2-3, reads KAGVTQTPRYLIKTRGQQVTLSCSPISGHRSVSWYQQTPGQGLQFLFEYFSETQRNKGNFPGRFSGRQFSNSRSEMNVSTLELGDSALYLCASSFDGALTDTQYFGPGTRLTVL.